This section outlines one T cell receptor beta chain sequence together with its context. The CDR3 sequence is 14 residues long. Germline loops: CDR1 MNHEY, CDR2 SVGAGI. V gave up 6 bases and J gave up 6 bases; unmatched junction bases: 9. This sample is drawn from a study of blood T cell repertoires in COVID-19. TCRdb's table, derived via immunoSEQ multiplex PCR, lists solely in-frame clones and lacks some. This table holds 90,000 to 100,000 clones, approximately 88% found once. The clonotype originates from a man aged 55 to 69 with COVID-19, enrolled during active disease. The sample taken for sequencing was peripheral blood. The chain couples TRBV6-5 to TRBJ1-2; 8 bases fit TRBD1. The CDR3 region has the DNA TGTGCCAGCAGATTACCGGGACAGGAGGATGGCTACACCTTC. Its protein product is CASRLPGQEDGYTF.